These 15 T cell receptor beta chains share one sample of origin, sequenced in a study of human CD4 T cells and Enterobacteriaceae. Memory CD4+ T cells were sorted as all CD4+ cells except CD45RA+CCR7+CD95- naive cells, over 95% pure. TCRdb keeps only in-frame clones here, not all; method: immunoSEQ multiplex PCR. The sample lists some 29,000 clones; about 80% were seen once. The specimen was memory CD4+ T cells from blood. All receptors derive from a human donor in good health.

The CDR3 sequence: CASSFGQTGLGNTIYF. In DNA, the CDR3 is TGTGCCAGCAGCTTCGGACAAACGGGTTTGGGAAACACCATATATTTT. The genes are TRBV5-4 and TRBJ1-3; perhaps TRBD1 as D (5 bases). The V gene's germline CDR1 is SGHNT and CDR2 YYREEE (reference sequence). V was pared by 2 bases and J by 4 bases, with 16 bases between. CDR3 length: 16 residues. The full variable domain, its missing parts supplied by reference TRBV5-4 and TRBJ1-3, is ETGVTQSPTHLIKTRGQQVTLRCSSQSGHNTVSWYQQALGQGPQFIFQYYREEENGRGNFPPRFSGLQFPNYSSELNVNALELDDSALYLCASSFGQTGLGNTIYFGEGSWLTVV.

This chain links TRBV29-1 with TRBJ2-1; unclear D gene. Trimming removed 6 bases at V and 12 bases at J, with 6 bases between. The CDR3 contains 8 residues. Germline V gene lookup returns CDR1 SQVTM and CDR2 ANQGSEA. CDR3 sequence: CSVPGQFF. CDR3 DNA sequence: TGCAGCGTCCCGGGGCAGTTCTTC.

The chain has TRBV15 and TRBJ2-7; the D gene is possibly TRBD2 (5 bases). V lost 0 bases, J lost 1 base, and 10 bases lay in between. The CDR3 runs 15 residues. Germline CDR1 LNHNV, CDR2 YYDKDF (reference sequence). The CDR3 sequence is CATSRDIATSYEQYF. CDR3 bases: TGTGCCACCAGCAGAGATATAGCGACATCCTACGAGCAGTACTTC.

The rearrangement uses TRBV5-5 and TRBJ2-7, with TRBD1 matching over 10 bases. Trimming took 5 bases from V and 3 from J; bases not matched to a gene: 8. Germline V CDR1 and CDR2: SGHKS, YYEKEE (reference sequence). This CDR3 has 15 amino acids. The CDR3, as DNA: TGTGCCAGCAGTTCCGGACAGGGGGACTTCTACGAGCAGTACTTC. It yields the protein CASSSGQGDFYEQYF.

This clone appeared a single time. The chain employs TRBV2 and TRBJ2-3; the D gene could be TRBD1 or TRBD2 (5 bases each). The length of the CDR3 is 16 residues. Per germline, CDR1 SNHLY and CDR2 FYNNEI. V was trimmed by 4 bases and J by 4 bases, leaving 18 bases between them. CDR3 sequence reads: CASSAFQTPGPDTQYF. DNA for the CDR3: TGTGCCAGCAGTGCATTTCAGACACCGGGACCAGATACGCAGTATTTT.

The genes are TRBV7-3 and TRBJ1-1; D not resolved. Trimming left V 1 base short and J 2 bases short, with 5 bases between. Germline-derived CDR1 and CDR2 are SGHTA and FQGTGA. The CDR3 totals 13 residues. This chain's CDR3 is CASSLKFNTEAFF. In nucleotides, the CDR3 is TGTGCCAGCAGCTTAAAATTTAACACTGAAGCTTTCTTT.

The chain employs TRBV10-2 and TRBJ1-1; D gene uncertain. CDR1 WSHSY and CDR2 SAAADI come from the germline V gene. V was trimmed by 7 bases and J by 2 bases, leaving 11 bases between them. The CDR3 has 13 amino acids. Here the CDR3 reads CASNKTPNTEAFF. The CDR3 nucleotides read TGCGCCAGCAATAAGACACCCAACACTGAAGCTTTCTTT.

This clone was recorded only once. The CDR3 DNA reads as TGTGCCAGCAGAATCTCGGGACAGGGCTATGGCTACACCTTC. It specifies CASRISGQGYGYTF. The V gene is TRBV6-1, the J gene TRBJ1-2; the match to TRBD1 covers 9 bases. Germline V CDR1 and CDR2: MNHNS, SASEGT. CDR3 length: 14 amino acids. J was trimmed by 4 bases and V by 6 bases; bases with no gene match: 6.

This chain connects TRBV11-2 to TRBJ1-1; D is perhaps TRBD1 (6 bases). Germline CDR1 and CDR2: SGHAT and FQNNGV. The CDR3 totals 13 residues. Deletions cut 8 bases from V and 4 bases from J, with 14 bases between. The CDR3 loop reads CASSQTGGTEAFF. The CDR3 DNA reads TGTGCCAGCTCCCAGACAGGAGGCACTGAAGCTTTCTTT.

The V and J genes are TRBV6-4 and TRBJ2-7; 7 nucleotides match TRBD1. The CDR3 covers 16 residues. The germline CDR1 and CDR2 sequences are MRHNA and SNTAGT. The V segment lost 1 base and the J segment 5 bases; nucleotides outside the gene matches: 11. The CDR3 loop is CASSDLRLGQKDEQYF. CDR3 sequence (DNA): TGTGCCAGCAGTGACTTACGACTGGGACAGAAGGACGAGCAGTACTTC.

The chain carries TRBV11-2 and TRBJ2-5; 7 positions match TRBD2. The V gene's germline CDR1 is SGHAT and CDR2 FQNNGV. The CDR3 covers 15 residues. The junction had 6 bases not matched to a gene; V was cut back by 5 bases and J by 0 bases. CDR3 residues: CASSPSGGYQETQYF. The DNA for the CDR3 is TGTGCCAGCAGCCCATCGGGGGGTTACCAAGAGACCCAGTACTTC.

This chain joins TRBV29-1 and TRBJ1-3, with a tentative D call TRBD1 (5 bases). Looked up from germline, CDR1 is SQVTM and CDR2 is ANQGSEA. V was shortened by 6 bases and J by 4 bases, with 13 bases between the two germline ends. CDR3 length: 13 amino acids. This CDR3 is CSVSRGEGNTIYF. CDR3 coding DNA: TGCAGCGTGTCGAGAGGGGAAGGAAACACCATATATTTT.

CDR3 sequence (DNA): TGTGCCAGCAGCACTCCTGACAGAACCGGGGAGCTGTTTTTT. Its translation: CASSTPDRTGELFF. This chain uses TRBV5-4 with TRBJ2-2, with a weak D call TRBD1 (5 bases). The CDR3 spans 14 residues. Germline V gene sequence: CDR1 SGHNT, CDR2 YYREEE (reference sequence). With 4 bases removed from V and 5 bases from J, the gap between germline ends came to 12 bases.

This clone has more than one count but fewer than ten. At the DNA level, this CDR3 is encoded by other sequences in the same sample as well. The chain links TRBV27 to TRBJ1-5, with D unclear. The ends were cut back, 2 bases at V and 1 base at J, with 3 bases in the middle. Germline CDR1 MNHEY, CDR2 SMNVEV (reference sequence). This CDR3 is 13 amino acids long. This CDR3 reads CASSLQSNQPQHF. The CDR3, as DNA: TGTGCCAGCAGTTTACAGAGCAATCAGCCCCAGCATTTT.

V is TRBV25-1 and J is TRBJ1-4; no firm D call. The ends were cut back, 2 bases at V and 4 bases at J, with 11 bases in the middle. This CDR3 spans 15 amino acids. Germline V gene data show CDR1 as MGHDK and CDR2 as SYGVNS. The CDR3 DNA reads as TGTGCCAGCAGTGAAGCGTTCGCCGTTAATGAAAAACTGTTTTTT. This encodes CASSEAFAVNEKLFF. Variable domain in full (rest from reference TRBV25-1 and TRBJ1-4): EADIYQTPRYLVIGTGKKITLECSQTMGHDKMYWYQQDPGMELHLIHYSYGVNSTEKGDLSSESTVSRIRTEHFPLTLESARPSHTSQYLCASSEAFAVNEKLFFGSGTQLSVL.